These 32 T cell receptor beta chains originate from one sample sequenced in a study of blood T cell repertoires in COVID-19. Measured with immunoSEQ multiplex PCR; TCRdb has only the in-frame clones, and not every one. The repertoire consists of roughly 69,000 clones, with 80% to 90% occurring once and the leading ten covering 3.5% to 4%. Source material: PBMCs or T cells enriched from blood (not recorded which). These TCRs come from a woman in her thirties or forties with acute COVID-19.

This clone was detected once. CDR3 sequence: CASSLEGGWAEAFF. As DNA, the CDR3 is TGCGCCAGCAGCTTGGAAGGGGGCTGGGCTGAAGCTTTCTTT. The chain carries TRBV5-1 and TRBJ1-1, with TRBD1 matching 7 bases. Germline V gives CDR1 SGHRS, CDR2 YFSETQ. The CDR3 has 14 amino acids. V was clipped by 0 bases and J by 6 bases; unmatched bases: 5.

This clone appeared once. DNA for the CDR3: TGTGCCAGTAGTACGCTCCCGGGACAGCGCACAGATACGCAGTATTTT. Protein product: CASSTLPGQRTDTQYF. The rearrangement joins TRBV19 to TRBJ2-3; 7 bases map to TRBD1. The CDR3 loop spans 16 amino acids. After removal of 4 bases from V and 1 base from J, the junction contained 8 bases not matched to a gene. The germline CDR1 and CDR2 sequences are LNHDA and SQIVND (reference sequence).

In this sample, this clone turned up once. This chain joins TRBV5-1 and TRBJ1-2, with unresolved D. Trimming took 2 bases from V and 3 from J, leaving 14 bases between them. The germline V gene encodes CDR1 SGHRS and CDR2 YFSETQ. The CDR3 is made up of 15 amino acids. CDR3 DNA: TGCGCCAGCAGCTTCGGGTACTCCCGGGACTATGGCTACACCTTC. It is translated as CASSFGYSRDYGYTF. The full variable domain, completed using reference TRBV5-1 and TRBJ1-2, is KAGVTQTPRYLIKTRGQQVTLSCSPISGHRSVSWYQQTPGQGLQFLFEYFSETQRNKGNFPGRFSGRQFSNSRSEMNVSTLELGDSALYLCASSFGYSRDYGYTFGSGTRLTVV.

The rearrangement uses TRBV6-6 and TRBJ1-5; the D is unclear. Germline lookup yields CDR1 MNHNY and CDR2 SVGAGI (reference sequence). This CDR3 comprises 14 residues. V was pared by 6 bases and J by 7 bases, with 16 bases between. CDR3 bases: TGTGCCAGCAGAACGCCGGGAGACGGGCAGCCCCAGCATTTT. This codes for CASRTPGDGQPQHF.

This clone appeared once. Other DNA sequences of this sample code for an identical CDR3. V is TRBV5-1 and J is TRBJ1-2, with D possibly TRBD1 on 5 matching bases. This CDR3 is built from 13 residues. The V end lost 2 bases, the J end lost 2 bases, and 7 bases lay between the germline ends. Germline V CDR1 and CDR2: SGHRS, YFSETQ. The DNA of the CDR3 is TGCGCCAGCAGCTTCGACAGCAACTATGGCTACACCTTC. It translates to CASSFDSNYGYTF.

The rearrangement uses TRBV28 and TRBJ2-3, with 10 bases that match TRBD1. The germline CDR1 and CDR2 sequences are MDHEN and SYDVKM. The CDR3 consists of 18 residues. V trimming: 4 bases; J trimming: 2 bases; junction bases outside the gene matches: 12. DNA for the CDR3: TGTGCCAGCAGTTCGGGGACAGGGGATTTTTGGGACACAGATACGCAGTATTTT. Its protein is CASSSGTGDFWDTDTQYF.

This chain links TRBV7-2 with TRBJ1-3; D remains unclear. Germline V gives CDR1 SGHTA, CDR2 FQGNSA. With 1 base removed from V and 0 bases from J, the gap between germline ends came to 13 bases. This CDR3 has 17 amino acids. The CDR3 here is CASSLGASPTSGNTIYF. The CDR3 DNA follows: TGTGCCAGCAGCTTAGGAGCGAGTCCCACCTCTGGAAACACCATATATTTT.

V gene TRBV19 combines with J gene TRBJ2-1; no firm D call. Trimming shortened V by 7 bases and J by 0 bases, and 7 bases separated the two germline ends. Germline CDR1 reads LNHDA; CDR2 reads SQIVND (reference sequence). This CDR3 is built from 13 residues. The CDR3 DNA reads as TGTGCCAGTACCCCGGGCTCCTACAATGAGCAGTTCTTC. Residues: CASTPGSYNEQFF.

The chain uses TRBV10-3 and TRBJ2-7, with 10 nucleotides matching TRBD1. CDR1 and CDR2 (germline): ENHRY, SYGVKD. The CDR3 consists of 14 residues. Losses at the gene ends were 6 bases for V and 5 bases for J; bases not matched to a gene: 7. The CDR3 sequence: CAISRDRGVNEQYF. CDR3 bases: TGTGCCATCAGCAGGGACAGGGGTGTCAACGAGCAGTACTTC.

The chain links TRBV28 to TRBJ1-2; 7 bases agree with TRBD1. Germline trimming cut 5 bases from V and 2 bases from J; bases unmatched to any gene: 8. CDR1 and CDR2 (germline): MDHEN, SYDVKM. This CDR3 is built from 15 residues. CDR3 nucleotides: TGTGCCAGCAGTGCCGGGACAGAACTCAACTATGGCTACACCTTC. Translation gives CASSAGTELNYGYTF.

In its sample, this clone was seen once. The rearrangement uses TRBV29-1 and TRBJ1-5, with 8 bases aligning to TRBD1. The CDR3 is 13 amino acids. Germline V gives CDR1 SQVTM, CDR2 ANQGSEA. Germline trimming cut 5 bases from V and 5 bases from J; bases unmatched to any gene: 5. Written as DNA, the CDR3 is TGCAGCGTTTCGACAGGGGTGGATCAGCCCCAGCATTTT. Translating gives CSVSTGVDQPQHF.

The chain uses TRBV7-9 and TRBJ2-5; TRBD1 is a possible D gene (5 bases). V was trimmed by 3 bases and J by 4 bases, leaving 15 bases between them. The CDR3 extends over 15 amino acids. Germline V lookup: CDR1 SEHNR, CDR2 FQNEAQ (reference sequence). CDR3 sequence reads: CASSFGQVAGETQYF. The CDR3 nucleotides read TGTGCCAGCAGCTTCGGACAAGTTGCAGGAGAGACCCAGTACTTC.

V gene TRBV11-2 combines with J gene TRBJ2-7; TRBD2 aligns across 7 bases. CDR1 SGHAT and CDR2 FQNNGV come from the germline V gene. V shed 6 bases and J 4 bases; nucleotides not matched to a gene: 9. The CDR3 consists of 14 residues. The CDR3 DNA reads TGTGCCAGCAGTTGGGCTAGCGGAACATACGAGCAGTACTTC. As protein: CASSWASGTYEQYF.

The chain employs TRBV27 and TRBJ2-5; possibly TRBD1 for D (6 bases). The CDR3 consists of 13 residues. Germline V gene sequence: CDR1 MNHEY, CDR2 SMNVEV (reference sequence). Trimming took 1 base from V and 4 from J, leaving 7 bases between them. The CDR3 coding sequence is TGTGCCAGCAGTTTATACAGGGCAGAGACCCAGTACTTC. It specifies CASSLYRAETQYF.

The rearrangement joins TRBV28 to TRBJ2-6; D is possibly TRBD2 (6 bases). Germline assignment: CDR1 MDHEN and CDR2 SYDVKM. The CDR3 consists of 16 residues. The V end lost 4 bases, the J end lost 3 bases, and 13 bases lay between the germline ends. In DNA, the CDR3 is TGTGCCAGCAGTTCCGGGGGAGGAGGTGGGGCCAACGTCCTGACTTTC. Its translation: CASSSGGGGGANVLTF.

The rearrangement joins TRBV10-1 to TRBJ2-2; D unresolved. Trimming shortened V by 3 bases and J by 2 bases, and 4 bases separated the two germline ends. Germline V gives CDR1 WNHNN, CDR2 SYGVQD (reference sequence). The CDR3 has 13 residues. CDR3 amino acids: CASSESNTGELFF. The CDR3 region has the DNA TGCGCCAGCAGTGAAAGCAACACCGGGGAGCTGTTTTTT.

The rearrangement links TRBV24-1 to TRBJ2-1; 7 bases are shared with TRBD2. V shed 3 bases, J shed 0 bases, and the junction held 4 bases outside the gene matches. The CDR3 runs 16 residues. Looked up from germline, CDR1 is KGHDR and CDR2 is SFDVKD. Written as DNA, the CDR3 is TGTGCCACCAGTGATCCCGGGGGGAGCTCCTACAATGAGCAGTTCTTC. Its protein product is CATSDPGGSSYNEQFF.

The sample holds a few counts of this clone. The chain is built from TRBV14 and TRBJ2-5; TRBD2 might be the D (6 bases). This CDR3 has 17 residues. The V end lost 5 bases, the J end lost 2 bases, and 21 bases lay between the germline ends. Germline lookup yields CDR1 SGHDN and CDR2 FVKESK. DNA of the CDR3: TGTGCCAGCAGCTCAAGATCCAATTGGGGGGTACAAGAGACCCAGTACTTC. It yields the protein CASSSRSNWGVQETQYF.

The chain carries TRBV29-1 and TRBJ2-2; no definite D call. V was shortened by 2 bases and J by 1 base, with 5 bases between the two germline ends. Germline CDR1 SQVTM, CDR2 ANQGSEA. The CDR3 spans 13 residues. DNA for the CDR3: TGCAGCGTTGAACAGGAGAACACCGGGGAGCTGTTTTTT. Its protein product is CSVEQENTGELFF.

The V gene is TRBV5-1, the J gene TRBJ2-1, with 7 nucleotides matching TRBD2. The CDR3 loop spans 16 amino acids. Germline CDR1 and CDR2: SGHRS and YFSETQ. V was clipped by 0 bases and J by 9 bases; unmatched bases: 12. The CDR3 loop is CASSLAVGLGSGEQFF. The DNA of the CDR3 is TGCGCCAGCAGCTTGGCCGTAGGACTAGGTTCGGGTGAGCAGTTCTTC. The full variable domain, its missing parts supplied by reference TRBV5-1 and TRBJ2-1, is KAGVTQTPRYLIKTRGQQVTLSCSPISGHRSVSWYQQTPGQGLQFLFEYFSETQRNKGNFPGRFSGRQFSNSRSEMNVSTLELGDSALYLCASSLAVGLGSGEQFFGPGTRLTVL.

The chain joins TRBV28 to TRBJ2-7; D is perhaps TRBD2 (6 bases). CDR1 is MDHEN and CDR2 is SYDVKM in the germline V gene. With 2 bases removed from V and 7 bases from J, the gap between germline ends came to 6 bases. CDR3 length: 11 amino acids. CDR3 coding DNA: TGTGCCAGCAGTTTAGGGGGGGAGCAGTACTTC. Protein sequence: CASSLGGEQYF.

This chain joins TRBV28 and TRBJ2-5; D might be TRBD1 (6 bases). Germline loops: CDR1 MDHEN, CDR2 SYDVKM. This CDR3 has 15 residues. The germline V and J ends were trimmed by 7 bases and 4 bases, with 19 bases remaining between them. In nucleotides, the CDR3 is TGTGCCAGCACTACGCGACAGGTTGGCCGAGAGACCCAGTACTTC. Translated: CASTTRQVGRETQYF.

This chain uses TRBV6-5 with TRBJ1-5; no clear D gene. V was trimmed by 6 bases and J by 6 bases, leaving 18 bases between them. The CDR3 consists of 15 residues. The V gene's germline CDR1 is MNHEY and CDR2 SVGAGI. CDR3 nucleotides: TGTGCCAGCAGAATACGGGAATACTCCGGTCAGCCCCAGCATTTT. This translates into CASRIREYSGQPQHF.

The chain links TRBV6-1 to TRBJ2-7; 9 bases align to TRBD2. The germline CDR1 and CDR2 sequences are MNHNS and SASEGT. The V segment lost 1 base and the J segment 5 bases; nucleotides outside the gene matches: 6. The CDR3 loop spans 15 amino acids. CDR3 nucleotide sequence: TGTGCCAGCAGTGAAGATGGCGGGGGGGCTGACGAGCAGTACGTC. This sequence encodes CASSEDGGGADEQYV.

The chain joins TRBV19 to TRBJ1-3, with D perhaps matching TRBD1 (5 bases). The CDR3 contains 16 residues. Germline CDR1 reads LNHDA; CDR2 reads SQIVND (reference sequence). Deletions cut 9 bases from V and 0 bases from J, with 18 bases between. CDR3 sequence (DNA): TGTGCCAGCCACAACGCCGGGGACTTCTCTGGAAACACCATATATTTT. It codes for CASHNAGDFSGNTIYF.

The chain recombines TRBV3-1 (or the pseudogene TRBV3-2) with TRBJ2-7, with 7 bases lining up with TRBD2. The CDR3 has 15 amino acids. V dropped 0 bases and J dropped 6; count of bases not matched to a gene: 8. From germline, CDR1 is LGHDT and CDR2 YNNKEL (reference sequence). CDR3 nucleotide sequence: TGTGCCAGCAGCCAAGATGGGGGGGGAGCAGGCGAGCAGTACTTC. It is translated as CASSQDGGGAGEQYF.

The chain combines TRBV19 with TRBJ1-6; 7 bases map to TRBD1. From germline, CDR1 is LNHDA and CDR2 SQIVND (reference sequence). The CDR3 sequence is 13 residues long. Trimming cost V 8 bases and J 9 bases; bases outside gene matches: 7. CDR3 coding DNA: TGTGCCAGTCAGGGGGAAGGGAGTTCACCCCTCCACTTT. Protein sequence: CASQGEGSSPLHF.

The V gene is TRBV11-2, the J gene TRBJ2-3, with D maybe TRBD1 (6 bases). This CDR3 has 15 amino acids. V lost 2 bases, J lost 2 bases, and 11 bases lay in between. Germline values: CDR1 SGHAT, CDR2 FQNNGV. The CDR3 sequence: CASSLRGTDTDTQYF. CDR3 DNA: TGTGCCAGCAGCTTAAGGGGGACGGACACAGATACGCAGTATTTT.

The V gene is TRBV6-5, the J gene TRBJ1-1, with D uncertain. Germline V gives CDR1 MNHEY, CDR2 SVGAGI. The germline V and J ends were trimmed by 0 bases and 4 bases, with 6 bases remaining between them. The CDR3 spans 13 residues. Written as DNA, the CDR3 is TGTGCCAGCAGTTACTCGGAGGTCACTGAAGCTTTCTTT. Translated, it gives CASSYSEVTEAFF.

CDR3 protein: CASSLRRADTQYF. The CDR3 DNA sequence: TGTGCCAGCAGCTTAAGGCGGGCAGATACGCAGTATTTT. The rearrangement uses TRBV5-6 and TRBJ2-3; D perhaps matches TRBD2 (5 bases). Trimming left V 2 bases short and J 4 bases short, with 8 bases between. The germline gives CDR1 SGHDT, CDR2 YYEEEE. This CDR3 is built from 13 residues.

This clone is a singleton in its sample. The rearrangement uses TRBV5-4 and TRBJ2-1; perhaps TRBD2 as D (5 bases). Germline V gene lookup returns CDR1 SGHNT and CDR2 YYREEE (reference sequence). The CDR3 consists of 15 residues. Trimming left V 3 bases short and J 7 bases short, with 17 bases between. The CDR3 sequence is CASSSLAPRTNEQFF. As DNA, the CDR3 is TGTGCCAGCAGCTCCTTAGCGCCCCGTACAAATGAGCAGTTCTTC.

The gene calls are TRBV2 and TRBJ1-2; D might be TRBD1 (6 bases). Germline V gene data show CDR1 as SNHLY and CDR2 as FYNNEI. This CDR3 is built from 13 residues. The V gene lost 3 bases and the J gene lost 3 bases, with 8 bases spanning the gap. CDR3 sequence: CASSDQGYYGYTF. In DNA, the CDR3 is TGTGCCAGCAGTGATCAGGGGTACTATGGCTACACCTTC.